The 27 T cell receptor beta chains in this list originate from one sample, sequenced in a study of vaccination and CD4 T cells after COVID-19 (dated 2022 in TCRdb). Antigen specificity for these receptors is unknown. Libraries were built with PCR. Sequencing was performed on an Illumina iSeq 100. DNA from cultured CD4+ T cells was subjected to TCR sequencing with the Oncomine TCR Beta short-read assay at the Johns Hopkins FTIC core. TCRdb reprocessing: public reads trimmed at Q25 with fastp, clones called with MiXCR, in-frame beta chains kept. One record per CDR3 amino acid sequence lists the most common genes and DNA. This sample gives 9,500 to 15,000 distinct CDR3 sequences in total; approximately 50% of them show up just once. Around 21% of the sample comes from the top ten. The sample's treatment or condition label is to be understood as: roughly 11-day PBMC culture with coronavirus spike peptide pools or control peptides (ViraFEST assay).

Sequencing was done on a sample of CD4+ T cells from blood, cultured in vitro. The source is a human donor who had recovered from COVID-19.

This clonotype was recorded a few times. This chain connects TRBV30 to TRBJ1-5, with a tentative D call TRBD1 (6 bases). This CDR3 comprises 12 residues. Germline V CDR1 and CDR2: GTSNPN, SVGIG (reference sequence). The ends were cut back, 4 bases at V and 6 bases at J, with 10 bases in the middle. The CDR3 nucleotides are TGTGCCTGGAATACAGGGAGTCAGCCCCAGCATTTT. The encoded protein is CAWNTGSQPQHF. Filled out from reference TRBV30 and TRBJ1-5, the complete variable domain reads SQTIHQWPATLVQPVGSPLSLECTVEGTSNPNLYWYRQAAGRGLQLLFYSVGIGQISSEVPQNLSASRPQDRQFILSSKKLLLSDSGFYLCAWNTGSQPQHFGDGTRLSIL.

This clonotype has only a few counts. The chain combines TRBV2 with TRBJ2-1; TRBD2 matches at 11 bases. The CDR3 totals 16 residues. CDR1 and CDR2 from the germline V gene are SNHLY and FYNNEI. J gave up 2 bases and V 6 bases, and 6 bases lay outside the gene matches. This CDR3 is CASRRGLADAYNEQFF. In DNA, the CDR3 is TGTGCCAGCAGAAGGGGACTAGCGGACGCCTACAATGAGCAGTTCTTC.

This clonotype appeared a few times. The rearrangement uses TRBV12-3 or TRBV12-4 and TRBJ2-4, with 11 bases lining up with TRBD2. Trimming removed 6 bases from V and 2 bases from J; junction bases left unmatched: 6. The CDR3 loop spans 16 amino acids. CDR3 nucleotide sequence: TGTGCCAGCAGCCAGCGGACTAGCGGGTCCAAAAACATTCAGTACTTC. Translated: CASSQRTSGSKNIQYF.

The chain joins TRBV11-2 to TRBJ2-1; no reliable D call. In germline, CDR1 is SGHAT, CDR2 FQNNGV. Trimming stripped 5 bases from V and 0 bases from J, with 11 bases between. The CDR3 covers 15 residues. This chain's CDR3 is CASSRSRNSYNEQFF. The CDR3 nucleotides read TGTGCCAGCAGCCGCTCGCGGAACTCCTACAATGAGCAGTTCTTC.

Only a few counts were recorded for this clonotype. V usage is TRBV7-9 and J usage is TRBJ2-2; 7 bases fit TRBD1. The CDR3 runs to 15 residues. J was trimmed by 6 bases and V by 6 bases; bases with no gene match: 10. Germline lookup yields CDR1 SEHNR and CDR2 FQNEAQ (reference sequence). The CDR3 DNA reads as TGTGCCAGCAGTGTCGAGGGGGCGTGGGCCGGGGAGCTGTTTTTT. This gives the protein CASSVEGAWAGELFF.

This clonotype appeared a few times. The rearrangement uses TRBV20-1 and TRBJ1-1, with 10 bases that match TRBD1. V lost 8 bases and J lost 3; bases outside the gene matches: 9. Germline CDR1 is DFQATT and CDR2 is SNEGSKA (reference sequence). The CDR3 has 14 amino acids. The CDR3 loop reads CSQPGQGRDTEAFF. For the CDR3, the DNA is TGCAGTCAGCCGGGACAGGGGAGGGACACTGAAGCTTTCTTT.

The gene calls are TRBV20-1 and TRBJ2-3; D is uncertain. This CDR3 is built from 14 residues. V was shortened by 6 bases and J by 2 bases, with 15 bases between the two germline ends. CDR1 and CDR2 from the germline V gene are DFQATT and SNEGSKA (reference sequence). CDR3 region: CSALGGFDTDTQYF. The CDR3 DNA reads as TGCAGTGCCCTCGGCGGCTTTGACACAGATACGCAGTATTTT.

The CDR3 protein is CSATSGQGDWVLQYF. The DNA of the CDR3 is TGCAGTGCTACGTCGGGACAGGGCGATTGGGTCCTTCAGTACTTC. The chain has TRBV20-1 and TRBJ2-4; 9 nucleotides agree with TRBD1. The germline V gene encodes CDR1 DFQATT and CDR2 SNEGSKA (reference sequence). The V segment lost 4 bases and the J segment 11 bases; nucleotides outside the gene matches: 15. The CDR3 extends over 15 amino acids.

The chain joins TRBV10-3 to TRBJ1-6; D gene unclear. This CDR3 is 12 amino acids long. Germline V gene data show CDR1 as ENHRY and CDR2 as SYGVKD. The V end was cut by 8 bases, the J end by 7 bases, with 9 bases between. CDR3 sequence reads: CAISDWNSPLHF. CDR3 DNA: TGTGCCATCTCAGATTGGAATTCACCCCTCCACTTT.

This sequence joins TRBV4-1 and TRBJ1-1; D is perhaps TRBD1 (6 bases). V lost 4 bases, J lost 5 bases, and 17 bases lay in between. Germline assignment: CDR1 MGHRA and CDR2 YSYEKL. The CDR3 covers 15 residues. The CDR3 is CASSLRVGGRTEAFF. DNA for the CDR3: TGCGCCAGCAGCCTAAGGGTCGGGGGCAGGACTGAAGCTTTCTTT.

J is TRBJ1-4 and V is TRBV27; D may be TRBD1 (5 bases). Germline values: CDR1 MNHEY, CDR2 SMNVEV (reference sequence). This CDR3 comprises 17 residues. Trimming removed 5 bases from V and 0 bases from J, with 16 bases in between. The chain's CDR3 is CASSQYYPGPTNEKLFF. DNA for the CDR3: TGTGCCAGCAGTCAATATTACCCGGGGCCAACTAATGAAAAACTGTTTTTT.

Sample share makes this clonotype large. The chain combines TRBV12-3 or TRBV12-4 with TRBJ1-2; maybe TRBD1 (6 bases). V was trimmed by 6 bases and J by 2 bases, leaving 13 bases between them. This CDR3 is built from 14 residues. The CDR3 DNA sequence: TGTGCCAGCAGGGGTACAGGGACCAACTATGGCTACACCTTC. Protein product: CASRGTGTNYGYTF.

The chain couples TRBV7-2 to TRBJ2-3; 11 bases fit TRBD2. Germline CDR1 reads SGHTA; CDR2 reads FQGNSA. This CDR3 region has 18 residues. Losses at the gene ends were 5 bases for V and 4 bases for J; bases not matched to a gene: 14. CDR3 in amino acids: CASSTNLDTSGRADTQYF. DNA for the CDR3: TGTGCCAGCAGCACTAATCTAGACACTAGCGGGAGAGCAGATACGCAGTATTTT. Full variable domain (remainder filled in from reference TRBV7-2 and TRBJ2-3): GAGVSQSPSNKVTEKGKDVELRCDPISGHTALYWYRQSLGQGLEFLIYFQGNSAPDKSGLPSDRFSAERTGGSVSTLTIQRTQQEDSAVYLCASSTNLDTSGRADTQYFGPGTRLTVL.

V usage is TRBV7-2 and J usage is TRBJ2-3; D ambiguous. V was cut by 4 bases and J by 8 bases, with 10 bases left in between. Germline V gene lookup returns CDR1 SGHTA and CDR2 FQGNSA. The CDR3 is 12 amino acids. CDR3 DNA sequence: TGTGCCAGCAGCTACCCCCTAGGTACGCAGTATTTT. Translating gives CASSYPLGTQYF.

This clonotype was detected a few times. V and J are TRBV30 and TRBJ1-6; unclear D gene. Between the trimmed V and J ends, which lost 0 bases and 4 bases, there was a span of 13 bases. The CDR3 covers 16 residues. Germline V gene data show CDR1 as GTSNPN and CDR2 as SVGIG (reference sequence). This chain's CDR3 is CAWSVPSTSYNSPLHF. The CDR3, as DNA: TGTGCCTGGAGTGTACCGTCCACAAGTTATAATTCACCCCTCCACTTT.

V is TRBV5-4 and J is TRBJ1-2; tentative D call: TRBD1 (5 bases). The CDR3 covers 13 residues. V was pared by 4 bases and J by 4 bases, with 11 bases between. Germline CDR1 is SGHNT and CDR2 is YYREEE (reference sequence). CDR3 DNA sequence: TGTGCCAGCAGCCCCGGGGCAGCCTATGGCTACACCTTC. Amino acids: CASSPGAAYGYTF.

The chain links TRBV20-1 to TRBJ2-3; a possible D gene is TRBD2 (6 bases). Germline V gene sequence: CDR1 DFQATT, CDR2 SNEGSKA (reference sequence). With 6 bases removed from V and 1 base from J, the gap between germline ends came to 17 bases. CDR3 length: 15 residues. The CDR3 loop reads CSAGVPGVGTDTQYF. The CDR3 bases are TGCAGTGCGGGAGTTCCGGGAGTCGGCACAGATACGCAGTATTTT.

Written as DNA, the CDR3 is TGTGCCAGCAGCCCCGCCGGGGCCTACTACGAGCAGTACTTC. Its protein product is CASSPAGAYYEQYF. This rearrangement joins TRBV7-6 to TRBJ2-7; D is possibly TRBD1 or TRBD2 (5 bases each). Per the germline V gene, CDR1 is SGHVS and CDR2 is FNYEAQ. The CDR3 runs to 14 residues. The germline V and J ends were trimmed by 5 bases and 3 bases, with 14 bases remaining between them. The full variable domain, in which reference TRBV7-6 and TRBJ2-7 provide the parts outside the CDR3, is GAGVSQSPRYKVTKRGQDVALRCDPISGHVSLYWYRQALGQGPEFLTYFNYEAQQDKSGLPNDRFSAERPEGSISTLTIQRTEQRDSAMYRCASSPAGAYYEQYFGPGTRLTVT.

CDR3 nucleotide sequence: TGCAGTGCTAGAGGGGCACATGCTACTAACTATGGCTACACCTTC. This sequence encodes CSARGAHATNYGYTF. This chain uses TRBV20-1 with TRBJ1-2; D is ambiguous. Germline loops: CDR1 DFQATT, CDR2 SNEGSKA (reference sequence). Trimming shortened V by 1 base and J by 0 bases, and 12 bases separated the two germline ends. The CDR3 contains 15 residues.

A few counts support this clonotype. This chain connects TRBV20-1 to TRBJ1-1; D gene unclear. Germline V CDR1 and CDR2: DFQATT, SNEGSKA (reference sequence). Trimming shortened V by 0 bases and J by 1 base, and 9 bases separated the two germline ends. This CDR3 has 14 amino acids. CDR3 in amino acids: CSARDGSTNTEAFF. The DNA of the CDR3 is TGCAGTGCTAGAGATGGTAGCACGAACACTGAAGCTTTCTTT.

This sequence joins TRBV11-2 and TRBJ2-7, with 10 bases matching TRBD2. Trimming removed 3 bases from V and 2 bases from J; junction bases left unmatched: 4. Germline assignment: CDR1 SGHAT and CDR2 FQNNGV. The CDR3 is made up of 15 amino acids. The chain's CDR3 is CASSLIAGGTYEQYF. The CDR3 coding sequence is TGTGCCAGCAGCTTGATAGCGGGAGGTACCTACGAGCAGTACTTC.

V is TRBV12-3 or TRBV12-4 and J is TRBJ2-1; the match to TRBD2 covers 14 bases. This CDR3 spans 20 amino acids. Germline trimming cut 4 bases from V and 4 bases from J; bases unmatched to any gene: 15. CDR3 sequence: CASSSSILTSGRGSYNEQFF. CDR3 coding DNA: TGTGCCAGCAGTTCCTCAATCCTGACTAGCGGGAGGGGTTCATACAATGAGCAGTTCTTC.

This clonotype is labeled as large. This chain joins TRBV20-1 and TRBJ1-5, with D maybe TRBD1 (5 bases). The CDR3 has 14 amino acids. Germline values: CDR1 DFQATT, CDR2 SNEGSKA (reference sequence). V was trimmed by 6 bases and J by 0 bases, leaving 12 bases between them. As DNA, the CDR3 is TGCAGTGCGGCTGGGGACCCTAGCAATCAGCCCCAGCATTTT. Encoded protein: CSAAGDPSNQPQHF.

This clonotype was seen a handful of times. The chain has TRBV6-1 and TRBJ1-1, with D tentatively TRBD1 (5 bases). V lost 1 base to trimming and J lost 6 bases, with 12 bases between them. This CDR3 has 14 amino acids. Per the germline V gene, CDR1 is MNHNS and CDR2 is SASEGT. CDR3 amino acids: CASSEVRVLPEAFF. CDR3 in DNA: TGTGCCAGCAGTGAAGTCAGGGTACTCCCTGAAGCTTTCTTT.

The V call is TRBV2, the J call TRBJ2-7, with D unclear. This CDR3 has 10 residues. Germline V lookup: CDR1 SNHLY, CDR2 FYNNEI. V shed 5 bases and J shed 3 bases, with 2 bases lying between them. CDR3 sequence (DNA): TGTGCCAGCAGTCTCTACGAGCAGTACTTC. Translating gives CASSLYEQYF.

This clonotype was counted only a few times. The V and J genes are TRBV5-4 and TRBJ2-5; possibly TRBD2 for D (7 bases). The CDR3 totals 18 residues. CDR1 and CDR2 (germline): SGHNT, YYREEE (reference sequence). V shed 0 bases and J shed 5 bases, with 23 bases lying between them. The CDR3 region has the DNA TGTGCCAGCAGCTTGGTCGGTAGGGGCGGGGGCTCGAGGGAGACCCAGTACTTC. It encodes CASSLVGRGGGSRETQYF.

Only a few counts were recorded for this clonotype. The V call is TRBV15, the J call TRBJ2-3; the D gene could be TRBD1 or TRBD2 (5 bases each). Germline CDR1 is LNHNV and CDR2 is YYDKDF (reference sequence). The CDR3 is 15 residues long. V lost 2 bases and J 3 bases, leaving 12 bases between the germline ends. In DNA form, the CDR3 reads TGTGCCACCAGCAGATCTCCTGAGGGGACAGATACGCAGTATTTT. It specifies CATSRSPEGTDTQYF.